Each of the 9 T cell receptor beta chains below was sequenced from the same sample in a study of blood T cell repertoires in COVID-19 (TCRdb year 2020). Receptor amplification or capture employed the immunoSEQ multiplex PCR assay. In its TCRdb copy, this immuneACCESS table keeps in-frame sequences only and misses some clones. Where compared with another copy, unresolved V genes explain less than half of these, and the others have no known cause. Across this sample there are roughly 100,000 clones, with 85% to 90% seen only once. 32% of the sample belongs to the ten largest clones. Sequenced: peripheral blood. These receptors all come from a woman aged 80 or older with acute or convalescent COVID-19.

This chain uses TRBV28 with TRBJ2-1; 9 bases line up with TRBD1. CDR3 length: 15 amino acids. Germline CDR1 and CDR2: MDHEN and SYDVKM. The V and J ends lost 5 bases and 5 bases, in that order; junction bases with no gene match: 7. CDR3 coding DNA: TGTGCCAGCAGTCCTGGGACAGGGTTACACAATGAGCAGTTCTTC. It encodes CASSPGTGLHNEQFF.

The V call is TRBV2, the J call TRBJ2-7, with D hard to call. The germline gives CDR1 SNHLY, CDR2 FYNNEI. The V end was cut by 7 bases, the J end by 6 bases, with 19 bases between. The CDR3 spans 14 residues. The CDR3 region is CASKWVFSRVEQYF. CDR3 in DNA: TGTGCCAGCAAGTGGGTTTTTTCTCGGGTCGAGCAGTACTTC.

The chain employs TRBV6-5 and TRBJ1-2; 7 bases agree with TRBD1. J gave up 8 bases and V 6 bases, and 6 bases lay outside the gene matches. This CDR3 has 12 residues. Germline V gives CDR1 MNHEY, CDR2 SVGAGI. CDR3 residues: CASSSGGFGYTF. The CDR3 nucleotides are TGTGCCAGCAGCTCAGGGGGGTTCGGCTACACCTTC.

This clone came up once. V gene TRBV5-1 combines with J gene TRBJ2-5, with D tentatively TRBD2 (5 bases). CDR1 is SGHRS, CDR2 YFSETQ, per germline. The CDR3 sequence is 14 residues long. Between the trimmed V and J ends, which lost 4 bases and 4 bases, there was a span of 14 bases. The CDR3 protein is CASSPDSTIETQYF. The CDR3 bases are TGCGCCAGCAGCCCGGACTCCACAATAGAGACCCAGTACTTC.

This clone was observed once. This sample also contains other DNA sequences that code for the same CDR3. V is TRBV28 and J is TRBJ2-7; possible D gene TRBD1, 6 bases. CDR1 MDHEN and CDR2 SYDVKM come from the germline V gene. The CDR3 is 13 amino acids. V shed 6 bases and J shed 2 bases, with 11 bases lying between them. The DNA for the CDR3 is TGTGCCAGCAGCCTGACAGGCGCCTACGAGCAGTACTTC. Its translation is CASSLTGAYEQYF.

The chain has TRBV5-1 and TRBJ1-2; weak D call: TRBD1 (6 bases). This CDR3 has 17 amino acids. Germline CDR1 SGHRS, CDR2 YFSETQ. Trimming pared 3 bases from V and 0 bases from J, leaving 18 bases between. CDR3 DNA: TGCGCCAGCAGCTCCTTCGACAGGTCCGACCCTAACTATGGCTACACCTTC. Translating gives CASSSFDRSDPNYGYTF.

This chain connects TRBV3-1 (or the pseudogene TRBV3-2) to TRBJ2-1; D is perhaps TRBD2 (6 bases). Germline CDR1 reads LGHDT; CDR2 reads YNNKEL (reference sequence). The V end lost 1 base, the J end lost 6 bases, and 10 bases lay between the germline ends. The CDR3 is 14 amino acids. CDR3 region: CASSQGLVFNEQFF. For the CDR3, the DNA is TGTGCCAGCAGCCAAGGACTAGTTTTCAATGAGCAGTTCTTC.

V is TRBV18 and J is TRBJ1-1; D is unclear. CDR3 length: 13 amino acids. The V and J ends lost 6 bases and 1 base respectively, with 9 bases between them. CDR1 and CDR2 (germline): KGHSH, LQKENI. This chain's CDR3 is CASSANENTEAFF. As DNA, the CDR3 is TGTGCCAGCTCGGCAAATGAGAACACTGAAGCTTTCTTT.

CDR3 DNA: TGTGCCATCAATGGACAGGGAGTGAGCGAGCAGTACTTC. Residues: CAINGQGVSEQYF. V usage is TRBV10-3 and J usage is TRBJ2-7; TRBD1 agrees at 8 bases. The CDR3 is 13 amino acids. The V segment lost 7 bases and the J segment 6 bases; nucleotides outside the gene matches: 8. The germline V gene encodes CDR1 ENHRY and CDR2 SYGVKD.